This TCR beta chain was sequenced during a study of OX40 agonist ivuxolimab in advanced cancers. Broadly, across the study: Ivuxolimab was a fully human IgG2 agonistic monoclonal antibody targeting the costimulatory receptor OX40 (CD134). Partial responses occurred in three dose-escalation patients, of whom one had hepatocellular carcinoma and two had cutaneous melanoma. The monotherapy dose-escalation portion (N ≈ 57 patients) of the phase I ivuxolimab trial is reported in the paper. Of the approximately 54 patients in dose escalation, some 20 had hepatocellular carcinoma, roughly 15 had melanoma, 9 had renal cell carcinoma and 9 had head and neck cancer. In the dose-escalation cohort, about four fifths of patients were male, and the mean age was approximately 60 years with a range of roughly 20 to 79. Peripheral TCRbeta sequencing was intended to test whether TCR sequence diversity was altered and clonal T-cell expansion was caused by ivuxolimab. Intravenous ivuxolimab was administered to patients every 2 weeks at six dose levels: 0.01, 0.1, 0.3, 1.5, 3 and 10 mg/kg. Prior anti-PD-1, anti-PD-L1 or anti-CTLA-4 therapy was permitted, and checkpoint inhibitors had been received by about 37% of dose-escalation patients.

Genomic DNA was extracted from sorted cells for sequencing of the TCRbeta CDR3 region. TCRbeta CDR3 regions were sequenced using the immunoSEQ Assay. TCRdb mirrors the immuneACCESS table, restricted to in-frame sequences. Some clones are absent from its copies; in checked studies, under half trace to an unresolved V gene, and the reason for the others is unknown. Here the sample has about 37,000 clones; around four fifths occur a single time. The ten largest clones capture 35% to 40% of the sample. Patients with a history of autoimmune disease or receiving systemic immunosuppression were excluded from the trial. In every dose cohort, peripheral blood was drawn for TCR sequencing at baseline, cycle 4 day 1, and cycle 7 day 1. The samples were taken from a phase I, first-in-human, multicenter, open-label dose-escalation trial of ivuxolimab. Adults with locally advanced or metastatic melanoma, renal cell carcinoma, hepatocellular carcinoma or head and neck squamous cell carcinoma were enrolled in the trial. Before TCR sequencing, CD4+ T cells and CD8+ T cells from peripheral blood were sorted into separate populations.

Points the paper makes about the study in general: The antigen specificity of the clonally expanded peripheral T cells was not determined. Low levels of normalized T-cell clonal expansion were also shown by some nonresponding patients. In the 0.1-3.0 mg/kg groups, partial responders had among the lowest normalized peripheral clonal expansion, particularly in CD8+ T cells. On average, CD8+ T cells showed more expanded clones than CD4+ T cells after ivuxolimab. At doses of 0.1 to 3.0 mg/kg, clonal expansion of both CD4+ and CD8+ T cells in blood was seen between baseline and week 6.

Turning to this clone: The antigen this receptor binds is unknown. No much larger clone exists at a distance of one base, and base qualities are not known.

The sample here was CD4+ or CD8+ T cells sorted from blood, taken in a trial of the OX40 agonist ivuxolimab. The source of this sequence is an adult with an advanced solid tumor such as melanoma, head and neck, liver or kidney cancer.

The sequenced DNA: TGTGCCAGCAGCTTAGATTTTGCCAATGAGCAGTTCTTC. Its translation reads: CASSLDFANEQFF. The rearranged segments are TRBV11-3 and TRBJ2-1; the D gene is not confidently resolved. CDR3 length: 13 amino acids, cysteine to phenylalanine. The kept DNA is CDR3 alone, 39 bases in frame from the first base. The germline V gene gives CDR1 as SGHNT and CDR2 as YENEEA. V sheds 0 bases and J sheds 6 bases, leaving 6 bases between their ends.